Listed here are 4 T cell receptor beta chains from one sample, sequenced in a study of blood T cells in healthy people across ages. A second about 6 to 11 cycle PCR used barcoded and J-beta primers. MiXCR was run by TCRdb on the 5' RACE reads, yielding one entry per CDR3 protein. Counted here are about 720,000 distinct CDR3 sequences, about 20% occurring once; the ten biggest clones make up around 21%. The sample was blood. The origin of the receptors is a man aged 65-85 years in good health.

V usage is TRBV5-1 and J usage is TRBJ2-1; D is perhaps TRBD2 (5 bases). Looked up from germline, CDR1 is SGHRS and CDR2 is YFSETQ. The CDR3 extends over 14 amino acids. The ends were cut back, 7 bases at V and 1 base at J, with 12 bases in the middle. CDR3 DNA sequence: TGCGCCAGCCAACCCCGGGGTTCCTACAATGAGCAGTTCTTC. Protein sequence: CASQPRGSYNEQFF. Variable domain in full (rest from reference TRBV5-1 and TRBJ2-1): KAGVTQTPRYLIKTRGQQVTLSCSPISGHRSVSWYQQTPGQGLQFLFEYFSETQRNKGNFPGRFSGRQFSNSRSEMNVSTLELGDSALYLCASQPRGSYNEQFFGPGTRLTVL.

CDR3 loop: CASSQDGLGVGYTF. Written as DNA, the CDR3 is TGTGCCAGCAGCCAAGATGGGTTAGGCGTTGGCTACACCTTC. The rearrangement links TRBV3-1 to TRBJ1-2; D uncertain. CDR3 size: 14 residues. The germline CDR1 and CDR2 sequences are LGHDT and YNNKEL (reference sequence). Deletions cut 0 bases from V and 7 bases from J, with 12 bases between.

This clonotype was picked up a small number of times. The chain is built from TRBV24-1 and TRBJ1-5; possibly TRBD1 for D (5 bases). With 0 bases removed from V and 7 bases from J, the gap between germline ends came to 21 bases. Germline assignment: CDR1 KGHDR and CDR2 SFDVKD. This CDR3 spans 18 amino acids. CDR3 in DNA: TGTGCCACCAGTGATTTGGCCAGGGACCCCCCCAGTGGACAGCCCCAGCATTTT. Its protein product is CATSDLARDPPSGQPQHF.

This clonotype was recorded a few times. The chain combines TRBV9 with TRBJ2-3, with unresolved D. The CDR3 length is 14 residues. The V and J ends lost 2 bases and 4 bases respectively, with 11 bases between them. The germline V gene has CDR1 SGDLS and CDR2 YYNGEE. CDR3 sequence: CASSVGVTPDTQYF. The CDR3 region has the DNA TGTGCCAGCAGCGTTGGCGTGACCCCAGATACGCAGTATTTT.